This entry lists 7 T cell receptor beta chains sequenced from one sample in a study of response to subunit inactivated influenza vaccine. MiXCR was run by TCRdb on the RT-PCR reads, yielding one entry per CDR3 protein. The sample includes 550,000 to 800,000 distinct CDR3 sequences, 11% to 15% of them seen just once. Specimen: PBMCs from blood, collected roughly 2 weeks before vaccination. These receptors came from a man aged 50-60 years who received an inactivated influenza vaccine.

This clonotype was seen at least ten times. The gene calls are TRBV7-9 and TRBJ2-2; 10 bases are shared with TRBD1. There are 15 residues in the CDR3. Germline V lookup: CDR1 SEHNR, CDR2 FQNEAQ (reference sequence). Trimming removed 5 bases from V and 4 bases from J; junction bases left unmatched: 4. The CDR3 nucleotides are TGTGCCAGCAGCCGGGACAGGGGAGGCACCGGGGAGCTGTTTTTT. This codes for CASSRDRGGTGELFF.

This clonotype was seen a handful of times. This chain uses TRBV20-1 with TRBJ2-5; D is ambiguous. Germline CDR1 reads DFQATT; CDR2 reads SNEGSKA (reference sequence). V was cut by 3 bases and J by 4 bases, with 3 bases left in between. The CDR3 length is 10 residues. The CDR3 loop is CSARVETQYF. Written as DNA, the CDR3 is TGCAGTGCTAGGGTAGAGACCCAGTACTTC.

The chain joins TRBV25-1 to TRBJ1-2; 9 bases are a match to TRBD1. J gave up 7 bases and V 2 bases, and 5 bases lay outside the gene matches. CDR1 is MGHDK and CDR2 is SYGVNS in the germline V gene. CDR3 length equals 14 residues. CDR3 sequence: CASSEGDREGGYTF. The CDR3 region has the DNA TGTGCCAGCAGTGAAGGGGACAGGGAAGGTGGCTACACCTTC.

This clonotype was picked up a small number of times. This chain connects TRBV2 to TRBJ1-5; 8 bases are shared with TRBD1. Looked up from germline, CDR1 is SNHLY and CDR2 is FYNNEI. The CDR3 runs to 12 residues. J lost 4 bases, V lost 8 bases, and 1 base had no gene match. The CDR3 spells CASWDRNQPQHF. CDR3 bases: TGTGCCAGCTGGGACAGGAATCAGCCCCAGCATTTT. The full variable domain, its missing parts supplied by reference TRBV2 and TRBJ1-5, is EPEVTQTPSHQVTQMGQEVILRCVPISNHLYFYWYRQILGQKVEFLVSFYNNEISEKSEIFDDQFSVERPDGSNFTLKIRSTKLEDSAMYFCASWDRNQPQHFGDGTRLSIL.

The CDR3 here is CASSPPRGTQYF. The CDR3 region has the DNA TGTGCCAGCAGTCCCCCTAGGGGTACCCAGTACTTC. The chain links TRBV28 to TRBJ2-3; possibly TRBD1 for D (5 bases). The DNA end is a closer match to TRBJ2-5, so the J assignment may be wrong. CDR1 is MDHEN and CDR2 is SYDVKM in the germline V gene. This CDR3 is built from 12 residues.

Only a few counts were recorded for this clonotype. The chain joins TRBV12-3 or TRBV12-4 to TRBJ2-1; 7 nucleotides match TRBD2. V shed 6 bases and J 8 bases; nucleotides not matched to a gene: 13. This CDR3 region has 15 residues. This chain's CDR3 is CASSAWLAEGDEQFF. The CDR3 region has the DNA TGTGCCAGCAGCGCCTGGCTAGCGGAGGGCGATGAGCAGTTCTTC.

This clonotype was seen a handful of times. The rearrangement links TRBV6-2 or TRBV6-3 to TRBJ2-5; D might be TRBD2 (7 bases). V shed 8 bases and J shed 0 bases, with 10 bases lying between them. Germline V lookup: CDR1 MNHEY, CDR2 SVGEGT. The CDR3 extends over 13 amino acids. The CDR3 region is CASGRDNQETQYF. The CDR3 coding sequence is TGTGCCAGCGGGAGGGACAACCAAGAGACCCAGTACTTC.